The table lists the clone carrying this TCR beta chain with many counts. The sample originates from a study of regulatory T cells in long-lasting Graves disease. With iRepertoire HTBI primers and Arm-PCR of CDR3 regions, TCR beta libraries were built. TCRdb re-derived calls from the multiplex PCR reads in MiXCR, one entry per CDR3 protein. The sample includes 400,000 to 500,000 distinct CDR3 sequences, 12% to 15% seen only once; the top ten take roughly a sixth. Time point denoted: newly diagnosed GD, antithyroid drugs for less than 3 months. There was RNA extracted from PBMCs, and the TCR library was made from it. V lost 3 bases, J lost 4 bases, and 11 bases stayed unmatched. Germline loops: CDR1 SGHRS, CDR2 YFSETQ. This CDR3 has 16 residues. The sample was also reused in another study, on T cells in Graves' hyperthyroidism and ophthalmopathy.

V is TRBV5-1 and J is TRBJ2-5; 8 positions match TRBD1. This clonotype was obtained from a woman aged 45-65 years with Graves disease. This sample comprised peripheral blood mononuclear cells (PBMCs), obtained at new diagnosis, from a patient treated with antithyroid drugs. The CDR3 region is CASSSSGQGGRETQYF. CDR3 in DNA: TGCGCCAGCAGCTCTTCTGGACAGGGAGGTCGAGAGACCCAGTACTTC.